This T cell receptor beta chain is from a study of OX40 agonist ivuxolimab in advanced cancers. For the study at large: Two cutaneous melanoma patients and one hepatocellular carcinoma patient, three in all, had partial responses.

The V end was cut by 5 bases, the J end by 7 bases, with 11 bases between. The germline gives CDR1 MNHNY, CDR2 SVGAGI (reference sequence). The CDR3 spans 13 residues. Profiling relied on immunoSEQ multiplex PCR, and the TCRdb table lists in-frame clones only, not all of them. The top ten hold about 2.7% of the sample, which has tens of thousands of clones, 70% to 90% seen once. The material sequenced was CD4+ or CD8+ T cells sorted from blood, taken in a trial of the OX40 agonist ivuxolimab. The TCR comes from an adult with an advanced solid tumor such as melanoma, head and neck, liver or kidney cancer. The chain combines TRBV6-6 with TRBJ2-2; the D is unclear. CDR3 loop: CASSPNPGGELFF. The CDR3 DNA is TGTGCCAGCAGTCCTAATCCGGGCGGGGAGCTGTTTTTT.